Listed below are T cell receptor beta chains from one sample, sequenced in a study of identical twins. TCRdb processed the 5' RACE reads anew with MiXCR; each CDR3 protein has one entry. This table has around 280,000 distinct CDR3 sequences, about 8% appearing once. Another study also made use of these data, one on yellow fever vaccine responses in identical twins.

Source material: memory (CD45RO+) T cells sorted from blood. These receptor sequences come from a woman aged 18-35 years in good health. Both conserved end residues are part of each CDR3. Fields, in order: V gene, J gene, D gene, clone size, CDR3 protein, CDR3 DNA. D genes are given only for firm matches. Only some rows state a clone size, as once, few, many or a class for expanded clones.

V: TRBV20-1
J: TRBJ2-3
D: NA
size: NA
CDR3: CSARTALTDTQYF
DNA: TGCAGTGCCCGGACAGCCCTGACAGATACGCAGTATTTT

V: TRBV5-6
J: TRBJ2-7
D: NA
size: NA
CDR3: CASSSGWQNYEQYF
DNA: TGTGCCAGCAGCTCGGGGTGGCAGAACTACGAGCAGTACTTC

V: TRBV12-3/TRBV12-4
J: TRBJ1-2
D: NA
size: many
CDR3: CASSSRVNYGYTF
DNA: TGTGCCAGCAGTTCACGGGTGAACTATGGCTACACCTTC

V: TRBV5-1
J: TRBJ2-1
D: NA
size: many
CDR3: CASSSGGGDWNEQFF
DNA: TGCGCCAGCAGCTCCGGAGGGGGGGATTGGAATGAGCAGTTCTTC

V: TRBV5-1
J: TRBJ2-1
D: NA
size: few
CDR3: CASSIAGLPGDEQFF
DNA: TGCGCCAGCAGCATCGCCGGCCTGCCAGGGGATGAGCAGTTCTTC

V: TRBV2
J: TRBJ2-6
D: NA
size: NA
CDR3: CASTTDRGANVLTF
DNA: TGTGCCAGCACTACGGACCGTGGGGCCAACGTCCTGACTTTC

V: TRBV10-3
J: TRBJ1-2
D: NA
size: few
CDR3: CAISRGDVTYGYTF
DNA: TGTGCCATCAGTCGGGGGGACGTTACCTATGGCTACACCTTC

V: TRBV2
J: TRBJ2-5
D: TRBD2
size: few
CDR3: CASGAGSRQETQYF
DNA: TGTGCCAGCGGAGCGGGATCAAGGCAAGAGACCCAGTACTTC

V: TRBV11-2
J: TRBJ2-3
D: TRBD1
size: many
CDR3: CASSLVNRGHGDTQYF
DNA: TGTGCCAGCAGCTTAGTTAACAGGGGTCATGGAGATACGCAGTATTTT

V: TRBV7-9
J: TRBJ2-1
D: TRBD2
size: many
CDR3: CASSPERGHYNEQFF
DNA: TGTGCCAGCAGCCCGGAGCGGGGGCACTACAATGAGCAGTTCTTC

V: TRBV28
J: TRBJ2-3
D: NA
size: NA
CDR3: CASSLEGGTQQYF
DNA: TGTGCCAGCAGTCTCGAGGGGGGGACACAGCAGTATTTT

V: TRBV12-3/TRBV12-4
J: TRBJ2-1
D: NA
size: few
CDR3: CASSFAATSEQFF
DNA: TGTGCCAGCAGTTTTGCTGCGACCTCTGAGCAGTTCTTC

V: TRBV7-2
J: TRBJ2-1
D: TRBD2
size: few
CDR3: CASSTSGRSYNEQFF
DNA: TGTGCCAGCAGCACTAGCGGGAGATCCTACAATGAGCAGTTCTTC

V: TRBV5-6
J: TRBJ1-1
D: NA
size: many
CDR3: CASSFGTYGAEAFF
DNA: TGTGCCAGCAGCTTCGGGACATATGGGGCTGAAGCTTTCTTT

V: TRBV24-1
J: TRBJ2-2
D: TRBD2
size: NA
CDR3: CATSLPSGGPSTGELFF
DNA: TGTGCCACCAGTCTTCCTAGCGGGGGGCCGAGCACCGGGGAGCTGTTTTTT

V: TRBV7-9
J: TRBJ1-1
D: NA
size: many
CDR3: CASSFQGTNTEAFF
DNA: TGTGCCAGCAGTTTTCAGGGGACAAACACTGAAGCTTTCTTT

V: TRBV2
J: TRBJ2-1
D: TRBD2
size: NA
CDR3: CACCFWGLAGGKGVNEQFF
DNA: TGTGCCTGCTGTTTTTGGGGACTAGCGGGAGGCAAGGGTGTTAATGAGCAGTTCTTC

V: TRBV29-1
J: TRBJ2-1
D: NA
size: NA
CDR3: CSVERDSSFYNEQFF
DNA: TGCAGCGTTGAAAGGGACTCCTCATTCTACAATGAGCAGTTCTTC

V: TRBV12-3/TRBV12-4
J: TRBJ2-1
D: NA
size: NA
CDR3: CASSSTSPGRNEQFF
DNA: TGTGCCAGCAGCTCCACTAGTCCGGGGCGCAATGAGCAGTTCTTC

V: TRBV20-1
J: TRBJ2-3
D: TRBD2
size: NA
CDR3: CSAPIAGGADTQYF
DNA: TGCAGTGCCCCGATAGCGGGGGGGGCAGATACGCAGTATTTT

V: TRBV28
J: TRBJ2-4
D: TRBD2
size: few
CDR3: CASSLGLAEANIQYF
DNA: TGTGCCAGCAGTCTAGGACTAGCGGAAGCAAACATTCAGTACTTC

V: TRBV5-1
J: TRBJ2-1
D: NA
size: many
CDR3: CASSLGDIAYNEQFF
DNA: TGCGCCAGCAGCTTGGGGGACATAGCCTACAATGAGCAGTTCTTC

V: TRBV14
J: TRBJ1-1
D: NA
size: many
CDR3: CASSQLTASAEAFF
DNA: TGTGCCAGCAGCCAGTTGACAGCGTCCGCTGAAGCTTTCTTT

V: TRBV11-2
J: TRBJ2-5
D: TRBD1
size: many
CDR3: CASSLGQKAQYF
DNA: TGTGCCAGCAGCTTGGGACAGAAGGCCCAGTACTTC

V: TRBV9
J: TRBJ2-2
D: NA
size: NA
CDR3: CASSVTGHPNTGELFF
DNA: TGTGCCAGCAGCGTGACAGGCCATCCAAACACCGGGGAGCTGTTTTTT

V: TRBV12-3/TRBV12-4
J: TRBJ2-7
D: NA
size: many
CDR3: CASSLGSGGGGSYEQYF
DNA: TGTGCCAGCAGTTTAGGTTCGGGGGGCGGCGGTTCCTACGAGCAGTACTTC

V: TRBV20-1
J: TRBJ1-1
D: NA
size: many
CDR3: CSAYGGTAAEAFF
DNA: TGCAGTGCTTACGGGGGCACGGCGGCTGAAGCTTTCTTT

V: TRBV7-9
J: TRBJ2-5
D: TRBD2
size: NA
CDR3: CASSLGASGGQETQYF
DNA: TGTGCCAGCAGCTTAGGGGCTAGCGGGGGCCAAGAGACCCAGTACTTC

V: TRBV15
J: TRBJ2-1
D: TRBD2
size: few
CDR3: CATSKTTSGRAYNEQFF
DNA: TGTGCCACCAGCAAAACCACGAGCGGGAGGGCCTACAATGAGCAGTTCTTC

V: TRBV6-2/TRBV6-3
J: TRBJ1-6
D: NA
size: many
CDR3: CASSYRAYNSPLHF
DNA: TGTGCCAGCAGTTACCGTGCCTATAATTCACCCCTCCACTTT

V: TRBV7-2
J: TRBJ1-1
D: NA
size: many
CDR3: CASSLGAVSTEAFF
DNA: TGTGCCAGCAGCTTAGGGGCTGTAAGCACTGAAGCTTTCTTT

V: TRBV12-5
J: TRBJ2-7
D: NA
size: NA
CDR3: CASVMGRDYEQYF
DNA: TGTGCTAGTGTTATGGGACGGGACTACGAGCAGTACTTC

V: TRBV2
J: TRBJ2-5
D: NA
size: few
CDR3: CASSQTPSQETQYF
DNA: TGTGCCAGCAGTCAAACGCCGTCCCAAGAGACCCAGTACTTC

V: TRBV7-6
J: TRBJ2-5
D: TRBD2
size: NA
CDR3: CASSLPGLAGGENQYF
DNA: TGTGCCAGCAGCTTACCGGGACTAGCGGGAGGAGAGAACCAGTACTTC

V: TRBV3-1
J: TRBJ2-3
D: NA
size: NA
CDR3: CASSQLSGGGADTQYF
DNA: TGTGCCAGCAGCCAACTCTCGGGGGGCGGAGCAGATACGCAGTATTTT

V: TRBV28
J: TRBJ1-1
D: NA
size: many
CDR3: CASSLNLGNTEAFF
DNA: TGTGCCAGCAGTTTGAATCTAGGGAACACTGAAGCTTTCTTT

V: TRBV5-1
J: TRBJ1-1
D: NA
size: NA
CDR3: CASSLPTAMNTEAFF
DNA: TGCGCCAGCAGCCTCCCGACGGCCATGAACACTGAAGCTTTCTTT

V: TRBV4-1
J: TRBJ2-2
D: NA
size: many
CDR3: CASSYGMANTGELFF
DNA: TGCGCCAGCAGCTACGGTATGGCGAACACCGGGGAGCTGTTTTTT

V: TRBV28
J: TRBJ2-7
D: NA
size: NA
CDR3: CASSPTGQGSYEQYF
DNA: TGTGCCAGCAGTCCAACGGGACAAGGCTCCTACGAGCAGTACTTC

V: TRBV28
J: TRBJ1-1
D: NA
size: few
CDR3: CASSLPEGYREVPEAFF
DNA: TGTGCCAGCAGTTTACCTGAGGGGTACAGGGAGGTGCCTGAAGCTTTCTTT

V: TRBV6-4
J: TRBJ2-1
D: NA
size: NA
CDR3: CASSDSGGGADEQFF
DNA: TGTGCCAGCAGTGACTCTGGAGGGGGGGCAGATGAGCAGTTCTTC

V: TRBV15
J: TRBJ2-3
D: NA
size: many
CDR3: CATSREFATSLSTDTQYF
DNA: TGTGCCACCAGCAGAGAGTTCGCTACTAGCCTTAGCACAGATACGCAGTATTTT

V: TRBV27
J: TRBJ2-2
D: NA
size: many
CDR3: CASSFVPGMGGELFF
DNA: TGTGCCAGCAGTTTCGTTCCAGGGATGGGCGGGGAGCTGTTTTTT

V: TRBV20-1
J: TRBJ2-5
D: NA
size: few
CDR3: CSAGPRETQYF
DNA: TGCAGTGCGGGACCGAGGGAGACCCAGTACTTC

V: TRBV7-3
J: TRBJ2-1
D: TRBD2
size: many
CDR3: CASSLGGRNNNEQFF
DNA: TGTGCCAGCAGCTTAGGCGGGAGGAATAATAATGAGCAGTTCTTC

V: TRBV28
J: TRBJ2-1
D: TRBD2
size: few
CDR3: CAIQKPSGVRSEQFF
DNA: TGTGCCATACAAAAACCTAGCGGGGTCCGGAGTGAGCAGTTCTTC

V: TRBV6-2/TRBV6-3
J: TRBJ2-3
D: NA
size: NA
CDR3: CASSYLVRLKNTDTQYF
DNA: TGTGCCAGCAGTTACTTAGTGCGGCTAAAAAACACAGATACGCAGTATTTT

V: TRBV6-5
J: TRBJ1-5
D: NA
size: NA
CDR3: CASSYKAGEASNQPQHF
DNA: TGTGCCAGCAGTTACAAGGCCGGGGAGGCTAGCAATCAGCCCCAGCATTTT